The T cell receptor beta chain described here comes from a study of blood T cell repertoires in COVID-19. Study details: Material from acute and convalescent COVID-19 was sourced from the United States, Italy and Spain. T cells, B-cell-depleted T cells, or PBMCs supplied cDNA or gDNA.

This clone was counted a few times. Per the authors' pipeline: Estimates of nucleated cell counts were drawn from the amplification of reference gene primers. Sequenced by immunoSEQ multiplex PCR; TCRdb stores in-frame clones only, minus some. The V and J calls and the clone size are those of that table, but D and trimming were determined from the DNA. The sample yields some 100,000 clones, 88% seen once. Trimming removed 6 bases from V and 5 bases from J, with 14 bases in between. CDR1 is SNHLY, CDR2 FYNNEI, per germline. The CDR3 is made up of 14 amino acids. The sequencing sample was made of peripheral blood. This TCR was recovered from a woman aged 70-85 years with acute or convalescent COVID-19. The chain links TRBV2 to TRBJ1-5; tentative D call: TRBD1 (5 bases). The CDR3 here is CASSRGHPDQPQHF. As DNA, the CDR3 is TGTGCCAGCAGCCGAGGACACCCCGATCAGCCCCAGCATTTT.